The text below deals with one T cell receptor beta chain. Its matching antigen is unknown. This record belongs to a study of shared clonotypes between healthy human individuals. Study-wide points: Across subsets, estimated richness was generally greater for naive than for memory populations.

The assay was immunoSEQ multiplex PCR, and TCRdb's table has in-frame clones only and misses some. The sample lists roughly 680,000 clones, over 60% occurring once. The CDR3 has 14 amino acids. Germline loops: CDR1 SGHNT, CDR2 YYREEE (reference sequence). Trimming stripped 0 bases from V and 6 bases from J, with 10 bases between. The chain couples TRBV5-4 to TRBJ2-4, with D uncertain. The source is a woman in her 30s in good health. The sequencing input was memory CD4+ T cells sorted from blood. The subset here: CD45RA-negative fraction. The CDR3 loop reads CASSLGGFLNIQYF. CDR3 nucleotide sequence: TGTGCCAGCAGCTTGGGCGGCTTTTTAAACATTCAGTACTTC.